This TCR beta chain was found in a study of shared clonotypes between healthy human individuals. On the study more broadly: Donors, aged 18 to 49, were a couple of women and three men.

This clone was seen just once. What it binds is unknown. Notes on the study in general: Only blood samples were collected, and tissue repertoires likely differ. The expectation was that sequencing depth would affect clonotype sharing among donors.

Trimming removed 4 bases from V and 3 bases from J, with 11 bases in between. This CDR3 contains 14 residues. Germline lookup yields CDR1 SGHRS and CDR2 YFSETQ. Clones were sequenced by immunoSEQ multiplex PCR, and TCRdb holds only the in-frame ones, with some missing. This table holds about 490,000 clones, around 80% found once. Sample: PBMCs. The chain employs TRBV5-1 and TRBJ1-3; D is uncertain. This clonotype originated in a woman aged 40 to 50 in good health. Some clones in this sample may be carry-over from other donors' samples. CDR3 nucleotides: TGCGCCAGCAGCCAAGATACGATTGGAAACACCATATATTTT. Translated, it gives CASSQDTIGNTIYF.